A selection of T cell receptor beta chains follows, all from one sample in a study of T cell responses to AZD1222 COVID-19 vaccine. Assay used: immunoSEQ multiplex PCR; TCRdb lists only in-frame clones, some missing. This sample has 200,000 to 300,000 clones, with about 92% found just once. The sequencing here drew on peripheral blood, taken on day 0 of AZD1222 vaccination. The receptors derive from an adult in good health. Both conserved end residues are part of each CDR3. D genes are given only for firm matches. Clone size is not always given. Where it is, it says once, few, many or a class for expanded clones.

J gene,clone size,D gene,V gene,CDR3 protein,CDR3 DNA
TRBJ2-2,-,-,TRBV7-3,CASSLFANGELFF,TGTGCCAGCAGCTTATTCGCCAACGGGGAGCTGTTTTTT
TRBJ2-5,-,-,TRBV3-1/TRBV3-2,CASSQVAGLGGRETQYF,TGTGCCAGCAGCCAAGTTGCGGGGCTAGGGGGGAGGGAGACCCAGTACTTC
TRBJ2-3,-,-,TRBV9,CASGQGPSSTDTQYF,TGTGCCAGCGGGCAGGGACCTTCTAGCACAGATACGCAGTATTTT
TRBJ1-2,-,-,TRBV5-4,CASSLRGDYGYTF,TGTGCCAGCAGCTTGCGCGGCGACTATGGCTACACCTTC
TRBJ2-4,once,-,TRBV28,CASRPRDRRAKNIQYF,TGTGCCAGCAGACCGCGGGACCGAAGGGCCAAAAACATTCAGTACTTC
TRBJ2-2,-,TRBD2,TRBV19,CASRGLAGGLTGELFF,TGTGCCAGTAGGGGACTAGCGGGGGGGTTGACCGGGGAGCTGTTTTTT
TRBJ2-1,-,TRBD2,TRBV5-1,CASSLLAGVNEQFF,TGCGCCAGCAGCTTACTAGCGGGAGTAAATGAGCAGTTCTTC
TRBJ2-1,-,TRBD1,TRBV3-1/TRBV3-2,CASSHNRGRAYNEQFF,TGTGCCAGCAGCCACAACAGGGGGCGGGCCTACAATGAGCAGTTCTTC
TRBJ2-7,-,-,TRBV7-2,CASSGQSYEQYF,TGTGCCAGCAGCGGACAGTCCTACGAGCAGTACTTC
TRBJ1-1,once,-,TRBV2,CASNTEAGTEAFF,TGTGCCAGCAACACAGAAGCAGGCACTGAAGCTTTCTTT
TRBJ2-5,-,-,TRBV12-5,CASGLEEETQYF,TGTGCTAGTGGTTTAGAGGAAGAGACCCAGTACTTC
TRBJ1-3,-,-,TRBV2,CASSDFRGEGNTIYF,TGTGCCAGCAGTGATTTCCGAGGGGAAGGAAACACCATATATTTT
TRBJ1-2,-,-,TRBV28,CASSAHGGGYTF,TGTGCCAGCAGTGCCCACGGAGGTGGCTACACCTTC
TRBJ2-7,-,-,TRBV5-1,CASSSSSSYEQYF,TGCGCCAGCAGCTCTAGTTCCTCCTACGAGCAGTACTTC
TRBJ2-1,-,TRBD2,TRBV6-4,CASSDSGLAGGREQFF,TGTGCCAGCAGTGACTCAGGACTAGCGGGGGGGCGAGAGCAGTTCTTC
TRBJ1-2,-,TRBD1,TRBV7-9,CASSSQGTGAYGYTF,TGTGCCAGCAGCTCCCAAGGGACAGGGGCCTATGGCTACACCTTC
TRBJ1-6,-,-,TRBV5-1,CASSLRDGNSPLHF,TGCGCCAGCAGCCTCCGGGACGGGAATTCACCCCTCCACTTT
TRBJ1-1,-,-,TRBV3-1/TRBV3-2,CASSSGGGTEAFF,TGTGCCAGCAGCTCGGGAGGGGGCACTGAAGCTTTCTTT
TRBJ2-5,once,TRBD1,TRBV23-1,CASSQWAGQVKQETQYF,TGCGCCAGCAGTCAATGGGCAGGACAGGTAAAACAAGAGACCCAGTACTTC
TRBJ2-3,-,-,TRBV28,CASTPGAPDTQYF,TGTGCCAGCACTCCGGGAGCCCCAGATACGCAGTATTTT
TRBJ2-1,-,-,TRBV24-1,CATSPGGNAYNEQFF,TGTGCCACCAGTCCCGGAGGGAATGCGTACAATGAGCAGTTCTTC
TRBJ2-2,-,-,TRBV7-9,CASSLEGANTGELFF,TGTGCCAGCAGCTTAGAAGGGGCGAACACCGGGGAGCTGTTTTTT
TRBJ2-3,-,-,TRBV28,CASSLSGTRTDTQYF,TGTGCCAGCAGTTTGTCCGGGACAAGGACAGATACGCAGTATTTT
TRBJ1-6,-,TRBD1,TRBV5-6,CASRSGTENSPLHF,TGTGCCAGCAGATCCGGGACAGAAAATTCACCCCTCCACTTT
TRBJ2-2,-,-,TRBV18,CASSHQTRTDTGELFF,TGTGCCAGCTCACACCAAACACGGACTGACACCGGGGAGCTGTTTTTT
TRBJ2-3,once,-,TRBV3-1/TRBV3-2,CASSQGHTQYF,TGTGCCAGCAGCCAAGGTCATACGCAGTATTTT
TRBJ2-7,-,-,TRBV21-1,CASYPRQVPYEQYF,TGTGCCAGCTATCCCCGACAGGTCCCCTACGAGCAGTACTTC
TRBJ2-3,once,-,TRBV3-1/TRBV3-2,CASSPLGGITDTQYF,TGTGCCAGCAGCCCCCTTGGGGGGATCACAGATACGCAGTATTTT